Shown below are 16 T cell receptor beta chains from a single sample sequenced in a study of shared clonotypes between healthy human individuals. This table comes from immunoSEQ multiplex PCR, and its TCRdb copy is limited to in-frame clones, with some not included. Among about 2,500,000 clones listed, around 90% were seen once. The sample consisted of naive CD4+ T cells sorted from blood. The subset: CD45RA+ positively selected. Every receptor here comes from a man between 18 and 29 years old in good health.

This chain joins TRBV11-3 and TRBJ2-1; D unclear. The CDR3 contains 13 residues. V lost 5 bases and J 6 bases, leaving 11 bases between the germline ends. Looked up from germline, CDR1 is SGHNT and CDR2 is YENEEA. CDR3 region: CASSPTPVNEQFF. In DNA, the CDR3 is TGTGCCAGCAGCCCCACCCCCGTCAATGAGCAGTTCTTC. Full variable domain (remainder filled in from reference TRBV11-3 and TRBJ2-1): EAGVVQSPRYKIIEKKQPVAFWCNPISGHNTLYWYLQNLGQGPELLIRYENEEAVDDSQLPKDRFSAERLKGVDSTLKIQPAELGDSAVYLCASSPTPVNEQFFGPGTRLTVL.

CDR3 nucleotide sequence: TGTGCCAGCAGTAAGACAGGGAAGGCCTACGAGCAGTACTTC. This sequence encodes CASSKTGKAYEQYF. The gene calls are TRBV25-1 and TRBJ2-7, with TRBD1 matching over 7 bases. The CDR3 spans 14 residues. V lost 5 bases and J lost 2; bases outside the gene matches: 6. Germline loops: CDR1 MGHDK, CDR2 SYGVNS.

This sequence joins TRBV10-2 and TRBJ2-7; TRBD2 matches 8 bases. This CDR3 spans 16 amino acids. Germline-derived CDR1 and CDR2 are WSHSY and SAAADI. Trimming took 3 bases from V and 5 from J; bases not matched to a gene: 12. This CDR3 reads CASSDQAGAGKNEQYF. The CDR3 nucleotides are TGCGCCAGCAGTGACCAAGCGGGAGCCGGAAAAAACGAGCAGTACTTC.

This clone showed up just once. The same CDR3 can be traced to other DNA sequences in this sample. V and J are TRBV6-5 and TRBJ2-7; 11 positions match TRBD2. With V trimmed by 6 bases and J by 4 bases, 8 bases remained unmatched. CDR3 length: 15 amino acids. Germline V gene data show CDR1 as MNHEY and CDR2 as SVGAGI. CDR3: CASRRGGTSGYEQYF. The CDR3 bases are TGTGCCAGCAGGCGGGGCGGGACTAGCGGTTACGAGCAGTACTTC.

In nucleotides, the CDR3 is TGTGCCAGCAGCGCAGGGGAGAGCAATCAGCCCCAGCATTTT. It encodes CASSAGESNQPQHF. V usage is TRBV6-1 and J usage is TRBJ1-5, with a tentative D call TRBD1 (6 bases). Trimming left V 6 bases short and J 1 base short, with 10 bases between. Germline values: CDR1 MNHNS, CDR2 SASEGT. CDR3 length: 14 residues.

V and J are TRBV10-3 and TRBJ1-6, with no clear D. CDR1 is ENHRY, CDR2 SYGVKD, per germline. Trimming left V 6 bases short and J 14 bases short, with 14 bases between. The CDR3 consists of 12 residues. CDR3 sequence (DNA): TGTGCCATCAGGGCTGGGGATTTGGCCCTCCACTTT. It yields the protein CAIRAGDLALHF.

The V gene is TRBV27, the J gene TRBJ2-3; D remains unclear. The germline CDR1 and CDR2 sequences are MNHEY and SMNVEV (reference sequence). The CDR3 has 16 residues. V was pared by 2 bases and J by 3 bases, with 15 bases between. CDR3 protein: CASSLSRVYKTDTQYF. CDR3 sequence (DNA): TGTGCCAGCAGTTTAAGCCGGGTCTACAAGACAGATACGCAGTATTTT.

The chain employs TRBV28 and TRBJ1-5; D remains unclear. The CDR3 totals 13 residues. Per the germline V gene, CDR1 is MDHEN and CDR2 is SYDVKM. Trimming left V 7 bases short and J 4 bases short, with 11 bases between. The CDR3 here is CASNPGVNQPQHF. CDR3 DNA sequence: TGTGCCAGCAATCCCGGGGTTAATCAGCCCCAGCATTTT.

As to this clone: Distinct nucleotide sequences in the sample also encode this CDR3. V is TRBV7-6 and J is TRBJ1-3; no definite D call. V gave up 4 bases and J gave up 2 bases, with 0 bases separating them. The CDR3 length is 11 residues. Germline CDR1 SGHVS, CDR2 FNYEAQ. Written as DNA, the CDR3 is TGTGCCAGCAGCTCTGGAAACACCATATATTTT. It yields the protein CASSSGNTIYF.

The chain carries TRBV4-2 and TRBJ1-2; D unresolved. Germline CDR1 and CDR2: LGHNA and YNFKEQ. Trimming removed 0 bases at V and 7 bases at J, with 15 bases between. This CDR3 region has 15 residues. CDR3 sequence: CASSQDDSRVSGYTF. In nucleotides, the CDR3 is TGTGCCAGCAGCCAAGATGATAGTCGGGTGAGTGGCTACACCTTC.

This chain joins TRBV11-2 and TRBJ2-5; TRBD2 aligns across 9 bases. Germline V gene sequence: CDR1 SGHAT, CDR2 FQNNGV. The CDR3 totals 13 residues. V lost 6 bases and J lost 3; bases outside the gene matches: 2. The CDR3 spells CASRASGKETQYF. The CDR3 DNA is TGTGCCAGCAGGGCTAGCGGGAAAGAGACCCAGTACTTC. The variable domain in full, completed from reference TRBV11-2 and TRBJ2-5, reads EAGVAQSPRYKIIEKRQSVAFWCNPISGHATLYWYQQILGQGPKLLIQFQNNGVVDDSQLPKDRFSAERLKGVDSTLKIQPAKLEDSAVYLCASRASGKETQYFGPGTRLLVL.

V and J are TRBV19 and TRBJ1-2, with 7 nucleotides matching TRBD1. This CDR3 contains 14 residues. The V segment lost 4 bases and the J segment 9 bases; nucleotides outside the gene matches: 11. Germline CDR1 is LNHDA and CDR2 is SQIVND (reference sequence). In DNA form, the CDR3 reads TGTGCCAGTAGTACCCAGGGGGGCGGCGTGAGCTACACCTTC. This translates into CASSTQGGGVSYTF.

This clone has a single count. The gene calls are TRBV6-4 and TRBJ1-5; TRBD1 matches 9 bases. CDR3 length: 18 amino acids. The germline CDR1 and CDR2 sequences are MRHNA and SNTAGT. Trimming cost V 0 bases and J 1 base; bases outside gene matches: 7. CDR3 nucleotides: TGTGCCAGCAGTGACTCGGGTGAGGACAGGGGCAGCAATCAGCCCCAGCATTTT. The encoded protein is CASSDSGEDRGSNQPQHF.

This clone appeared a few times. The rearrangement links TRBV10-1 to TRBJ2-5; D gene unclear. V was trimmed by 3 bases and J by 5 bases, leaving 13 bases between them. CDR1 and CDR2 from the germline V gene are WNHNN and SYGVQD (reference sequence). The CDR3 is 14 amino acids. CDR3 amino acids: CASSEGSLGETQYF. Here the CDR3 DNA reads TGCGCCAGCAGTGAAGGATCCTTGGGGGAGACCCAGTACTTC.

This chain uses TRBV28 with TRBJ1-5, with 8 positions matching TRBD1. This CDR3 spans 17 amino acids. V lost 6 bases to trimming and J lost 0 bases; unmatched junction nucleotides: 10. The germline gives CDR1 MDHEN, CDR2 SYDVKM. CDR3 residues: CASSYRGYRVSNQPQHF. The DNA for the CDR3 is TGTGCCAGCAGCTACAGGGGGTATCGGGTTAGCAATCAGCCCCAGCATTTT.

J is TRBJ2-3 and V is TRBV11-3; D might be TRBD1 (6 bases). V dropped 5 bases and J dropped 3 bases, with 15 bases sitting between them. In germline, CDR1 is SGHNT, CDR2 YENEEA. The CDR3 is 15 residues long. CDR3 region: CASSVGTSSTDTQYF. The CDR3 DNA sequence: TGTGCCAGCAGCGTCGGGACAAGTTCGACAGATACGCAGTATTTT. The full variable domain, with the rest looked up from reference TRBV11-3 and TRBJ2-3, is EAGVVQSPRYKIIEKKQPVAFWCNPISGHNTLYWYLQNLGQGPELLIRYENEEAVDDSQLPKDRFSAERLKGVDSTLKIQPAELGDSAVYLCASSVGTSSTDTQYFGPGTRLTVL.